Each of the 20 T cell receptor beta chains below was sequenced from the same sample in a study of OX40 agonist ivuxolimab in advanced cancers. Clones were sequenced by immunoSEQ multiplex PCR, and TCRdb holds only the in-frame ones, with some missing. The sample consists of more than 15,000 clones, roughly 91% of them appearing once. Here the sequenced sample was CD4+ or CD8+ T cells sorted from blood, taken in a trial of the OX40 agonist ivuxolimab. These receptor sequences come from an adult with an advanced solid tumor such as melanoma, head and neck, liver or kidney cancer.

V gene TRBV13 combines with J gene TRBJ2-3, with D perhaps TRBD2 (6 bases). Germline V gene lookup returns CDR1 PRHDT and CDR2 FYEKMQ (reference sequence). The length of the CDR3 is 15 residues. The germline V and J ends were trimmed by 5 bases and 4 bases, with 16 bases remaining between them. The CDR3 region is CASSPGAGISDTQYF. CDR3 DNA: TGTGCCAGCAGCCCCGGGGCGGGGATCTCAGATACGCAGTATTTT.

V and J are TRBV30 and TRBJ2-3; D is possibly TRBD2 (5 bases). Germline V gene sequence: CDR1 GTSNPN, CDR2 SVGIG (reference sequence). The CDR3 extends over 14 amino acids. The V gene lost 2 bases and the J gene lost 2 bases, with 11 bases spanning the gap. CDR3 sequence reads: CAWSIGLYTDTQYF. In DNA, the CDR3 is TGTGCCTGGAGTATAGGACTTTACACAGATACGCAGTATTTT.

The rearrangement links TRBV7-9 to TRBJ2-5; D is uncertain. This CDR3 comprises 13 residues. CDR1 SEHNR and CDR2 FQNEAQ come from the germline V gene (reference sequence). Trimming pared 2 bases from V and 2 bases from J, leaving 6 bases between. The CDR3 nucleotides are TGTGCCAGCAGCTTATTAGGGCAAGAGACCCAGTACTTC. Residues: CASSLLGQETQYF.

The chain couples TRBV5-8 to TRBJ1-4, with 9 bases matching TRBD1. The V segment lost 3 bases and the J segment 5 bases; nucleotides outside the gene matches: 5. Germline-derived CDR1 and CDR2 are SGHTS and YDEGEE. This CDR3 spans 15 amino acids. The CDR3 reads CASSSLGQGNEKLFF. For the CDR3, the DNA is TGTGCCAGCAGCTCATTAGGACAGGGGAATGAAAAACTGTTTTTT.

The chain has TRBV30 and TRBJ2-2, with TRBD1 identical over 7 bases. The germline CDR1 and CDR2 sequences are GTSNPN and SVGIG (reference sequence). With 2 bases clipped from V and 8 bases from J, the junction kept 17 bases outside the gene matches. This CDR3 has 17 residues. This chain's CDR3 is CAWSTLPDREPEGELFF. CDR3 nucleotide sequence: TGTGCCTGGAGTACACTACCCGACAGGGAACCCGAGGGGGAGCTGTTTTTT.

On this clone: Germline is not matched at one junction end, which may reflect a read error. This rearrangement joins TRBV7-2 to TRBJ1-1; no clear D. This CDR3 comprises 15 residues. Germline V gene data show CDR1 as SGHTA and CDR2 as FQGNSA. CDR3 nucleotide sequence: TGCGCCAGCAGCCAAGATATCACGGTGAACACTGAAGCTTTCTTT. Translated: CASSQDITVNTEAFF.

CDR3 protein: CASSGGFARANVLTF. CDR3 nucleotide sequence: TGTGCCAGCAGTGGCGGGTTCGCAAGGGCCAACGTCCTGACTTTC. The chain couples TRBV6-5 to TRBJ2-6; D might be TRBD2 (5 bases). V was trimmed by 5 bases and J by 5 bases, leaving 13 bases between them. The CDR3 consists of 15 residues. Germline assignment: CDR1 MNHEY and CDR2 SVGAGI.

The rearrangement links TRBV4-3 to TRBJ1-5; no clear D gene. V lost 4 bases and J 0 bases, leaving 13 bases between the germline ends. The germline V gene has CDR1 LGHNA and CDR2 YSLEER. The CDR3 is made up of 16 amino acids. The CDR3 DNA reads as TGCGCCAGCAGCCCTACCCTAAGGGATAGCAATCAGCCCCAGCATTTT. It is translated as CASSPTLRDSNQPQHF.

With respect to this clone: Other nucleotide sequences from this sample produce the same CDR3. V usage is TRBV25-1 and J usage is TRBJ1-2; D uncertain. The germline V gene has CDR1 MGHDK and CDR2 SYGVNS. CDR3 size: 13 residues. The germline V and J ends were trimmed by 6 bases and 4 bases, with 12 bases remaining between them. This CDR3 reads CASSEGGGYGYTF. CDR3 in DNA: TGTGCCAGCAGCGAAGGAGGTGGCTATGGCTACACCTTC.

V is TRBV6-5 and J is TRBJ2-5; TRBD1 matches 8 bases. The CDR3 covers 14 residues. The junction had 3 bases not matched to a gene; V was cut back by 4 bases and J by 2 bases. Germline V gene lookup returns CDR1 MNHEY and CDR2 SVGAGI. Here the CDR3 reads CASSLTGDQETQYF. The CDR3 DNA reads as TGTGCCAGCAGTTTGACAGGGGATCAAGAGACCCAGTACTTC.

This sequence joins TRBV2 and TRBJ2-7, with TRBD2 matching over 7 bases. CDR3 length equals 12 residues. From germline, CDR1 is SNHLY and CDR2 FYNNEI. J lost 3 bases, V lost 6 bases, and 2 bases had no gene match. The chain's CDR3 is CASSPGGYEQYF. The CDR3, as DNA: TGTGCCAGCAGCCCGGGAGGCTACGAGCAGTACTTC.

CDR3 protein: CASSPSGRVWETQYF. For the CDR3, the DNA is TGTGCCAGCAGCCCCAGCGGGAGGGTGTGGGAGACCCAGTACTTC. The chain recombines TRBV7-9 with TRBJ2-5; 10 bases fit TRBD2. The CDR3 has 15 residues. With 5 bases clipped from V and 5 bases from J, the junction kept 8 bases outside the gene matches. The V gene's germline CDR1 is SEHNR and CDR2 FQNEAQ (reference sequence).

The V call is TRBV5-4, the J call TRBJ1-1; D is perhaps TRBD1 (6 bases). The CDR3 totals 12 residues. Germline V gene data show CDR1 as SGHNT and CDR2 as YYREEE (reference sequence). V was shortened by 4 bases and J by 8 bases, with 12 bases between the two germline ends. CDR3 loop: CASSLSDREAFF. The CDR3 DNA reads TGTGCCAGCAGCCTATCTGACAGGGAAGCTTTCTTT. The whole variable domain, filled in from reference TRBV5-4 and TRBJ1-1, reads ETGVTQSPTHLIKTRGQQVTLRCSSQSGHNTVSWYQQALGQGPQFIFQYYREEENGRGNFPPRFSGLQFPNYSSELNVNALELDDSALYLCASSLSDREAFFGQGTRLTVV.

V and J are TRBV7-3 and TRBJ1-1; D is uncertain. Trimming removed 3 bases from V and 0 bases from J, with 5 bases in between. Germline assignment: CDR1 SGHTA and CDR2 FQGTGA. The CDR3 runs 13 residues. The CDR3 reads CASSFSVNTEAFF. CDR3 coding DNA: TGTGCCAGCAGCTTTTCTGTGAACACTGAAGCTTTCTTT.

The chain is built from TRBV10-1 and TRBJ2-1; D gene ambiguous. The CDR3 spans 18 residues. Germline V CDR1 and CDR2: WNHNN, SYGVQD (reference sequence). V was pared by 2 bases and J by 0 bases, with 17 bases between. The CDR3 reads CASSEAHAYGSSYNEQFF. In nucleotides, the CDR3 is TGCGCCAGCAGTGAGGCCCACGCGTATGGTAGCTCCTACAATGAGCAGTTCTTC.

The rearrangement uses TRBV21-1 and TRBJ2-3; the table's D call, TRBD2, was not checked against the DNA. TRBV21-1 is assigned pseudogene status. The length of the CDR3 is 17 residues. In nucleotides, the CDR3 is TGTGCCATCCTCGGACTAGCGGGAGATCTTTGCACAGATACGCAGTATTTT. Encoded protein: CAILGLAGDLCTDTQYF.

The chain recombines TRBV10-1 with TRBJ1-2; D is unclear. There are 15 residues in the CDR3. Trimming shortened V by 4 bases and J by 5 bases, and 17 bases separated the two germline ends. Germline-derived CDR1 and CDR2 are WNHNN and SYGVQD (reference sequence). The chain's CDR3 is CASSGRNSFRYGYTF. The CDR3 DNA is TGCGCCAGCAGTGGACGGAATAGTTTTAGGTATGGCTACACCTTC.

This chain joins TRBV6-5 and TRBJ1-5, with D unclear. V was cut by 5 bases and J by 5 bases, with 10 bases left in between. The CDR3 length is 13 residues. The V gene's germline CDR1 is MNHEY and CDR2 SVGAGI. CDR3: CASSVYGDQPQHF. The DNA for the CDR3 is TGTGCCAGCAGTGTATACGGAGATCAGCCCCAGCATTTT.

The V gene is TRBV11-3, the J gene TRBJ2-5; TRBD2 might be the D (7 bases). There are 14 residues in the CDR3. Germline V gene sequence: CDR1 SGHNT, CDR2 YENEEA. Trimming removed 4 bases from V and 5 bases from J, with 14 bases in between. CDR3 residues: CASSSPGGRETQYF. Written as DNA, the CDR3 is TGTGCCAGCAGCTCCCCGGGGGGCCGGGAGACCCAGTACTTC.

V is TRBV9 and J is TRBJ2-2; possibly TRBD1 for D (5 bases). CDR3 size: 16 residues. Germline CDR1 is SGDLS and CDR2 is YYNGEE. V was clipped by 0 bases and J by 3 bases, with 12 bases between them. The CDR3 loop is CASSVGAGWDTGELFF. Written as DNA, the CDR3 is TGTGCCAGCAGCGTAGGGGCAGGGTGGGACACCGGGGAGCTGTTTTTT.